Below are 5 T cell receptor beta chains sequenced from a single sample in a study of blood T cell repertoires in COVID-19 (dated by TCRdb to the early 2020s). Libraries were made using the immunoSEQ multiplex PCR assay. Sourced from immuneACCESS, this table was stored by TCRdb with only in-frame sequences that have V and J called. A share of the clones is absent; for the studies checked, an unresolved V gene accounts for under half, and the remainder has no known explanation. Within this sample are about 140,000 clones, with under 90% of them counted one time only. Jointly, the top ten make up around 8.8% of the sample. What was sequenced was peripheral blood. These receptors were obtained from a human donor in a cohort sampled during active COVID-19.

The J gene is TRBJ2-7, the V gene TRBV28; tentative D call: TRBD2 (6 bases). V was shortened by 3 bases and J by 0 bases, with 15 bases between the two germline ends. Germline-derived CDR1 and CDR2 are MDHEN and SYDVKM. CDR3 length equals 16 residues. The CDR3 DNA is TGTGCCAGCAGTTTCCCTAGCGAGTCGGCCTCCTACGAGCAGTACTTC. It codes for CASSFPSESASYEQYF.

The V gene is TRBV24-1, the J gene TRBJ2-3; D is unresolved. The CDR3 runs 13 residues. V was pared by 7 bases and J by 2 bases, with 9 bases between. Germline V lookup: CDR1 KGHDR, CDR2 SFDVKD. CDR3 region: CATSPSHTDTQYF. CDR3 bases: TGTGCCACCAGCCCAAGCCACACAGATACGCAGTATTTT.

This clone was seen only a few times. The V and J genes are TRBV4-1 and TRBJ2-7; perhaps TRBD2 as D (6 bases). Germline V gene lookup returns CDR1 MGHRA and CDR2 YSYEKL. The CDR3 is 14 residues long. The germline V and J ends were trimmed by 0 bases and 4 bases, with 10 bases remaining between them. The DNA of the CDR3 is TGCGCCAGCAGCCAAGAGGAGGGACTGTACGAGCAGTACTTC. Translated, it gives CASSQEEGLYEQYF.

The gene calls are TRBV7-2 and TRBJ2-4; 11 bases fit TRBD2. CDR3 length: 17 amino acids. Germline CDR1 is SGHTA and CDR2 is FQGNSA. The ends lost 5 bases at V and 0 bases at J; junction bases unmatched: 6. CDR3 coding DNA: TGTGCCAGCAGCCCGTGGGGGACTAGCGGAGCCAAAAACATTCAGTACTTC. Protein product: CASSPWGTSGAKNIQYF.

The V gene is TRBV5-1, the J gene TRBJ2-6; 8 bases agree with TRBD1. Germline loops: CDR1 SGHRS, CDR2 YFSETQ. V gave up 2 bases and J gave up 0 bases; unmatched junction bases: 16. The CDR3 has 21 amino acids. Here the CDR3 reads CASSLLGEQGDLSSGANVLTF. The CDR3 DNA is TGCGCCAGCAGCTTACTGGGCGAACAGGGGGACTTGTCCTCTGGGGCCAACGTCCTGACTTTC.